This T cell receptor beta chain is from a study of vaccination and CD4 T cells after COVID-19. Of note for this clonotype: What it binds is unknown.

As for time point: late sampling 161 to 241 days after vaccination in three convalescent patients. Treatment here: 10-day PBMC culture with coronavirus spike peptide pools or control peptides (ViraFEST assay). V shed 2 bases and J shed 4 bases, with 12 bases lying between them. The CDR3 runs to 14 residues. The germline V gene has CDR1 DFQATT and CDR2 SNEGSKA (reference sequence). Sequencing of cultured CD4+ T cell DNA used the Oncomine TCR Beta short-read assay. TCRdb passed the PCR reads through MiXCR, listing each CDR3 protein once. The table lists about 22,000 distinct CDR3 sequences, under 40% of them singletons. Study outcomes and limitations: It was found that, in convalescent patients, 304 of 307 vaccine-specific clones were spike mono-reactive.

Material: CD4+ T cells from blood, cultured in vitro, obtained about 7 months after SARS-CoV-2 vaccination. This clonotype originated in a human donor who had recovered from COVID-19. The V call is TRBV20-1, the J call TRBJ2-1; D ambiguous. The DNA of the CDR3 is TGCAGTGCTAGAAAAGGTTTTCAATACAATGAGCAGTTCTTC. As protein: CSARKGFQYNEQFF.